These 17 T cell receptor beta chains share one sample of origin, sequenced in a study of identical twins (dated by TCRdb to about 2016). Library preparation used 5' RACE. TCRdb records Illumina HiSeq 2000 as the sequencer. TCRdb redid the processing of the public reads, applying fastp at Q25 and MiXCR, and retained in-frame beta chains. Under each unique CDR3 protein, matching rows form one entry showing the most common genes and DNA. The sample table lists approximately 240,000 distinct CDR3 sequences, around 15% of them with a count of one. Approximately 8.8% of the sample lies in the top ten. The specimen was memory (CD45RO+) T cells sorted from blood. What the cell subset or site label conveys for this sample: CD45RO+ enriched T cells. These receptor sequences come from a woman aged 18-29 years in good health.

The chain joins TRBV4-3 to TRBJ1-2; a weak D match, TRBD1 (5 bases). CDR3 size: 16 residues. From germline, CDR1 is LGHNA and CDR2 YSLEER. V gave up 0 bases and J gave up 4 bases, with 15 bases separating them. CDR3 sequence reads: CASSQERGALGYGYTF. The CDR3 nucleotides are TGCGCCAGCAGCCAAGAGCGAGGGGCGTTGGGCTATGGCTACACCTTC.

This clonotype was picked up a small number of times. The gene calls are TRBV10-3 and TRBJ1-2; perhaps TRBD1 as D (5 bases). V lost 0 bases to trimming and J lost 6 bases, with 8 bases between them. The CDR3 covers 13 residues. The germline CDR1 and CDR2 sequences are ENHRY and SYGVKD. CDR3 residues: CAISESGRDGYTF. The CDR3 nucleotides are TGTGCCATCAGTGAGTCGGGACGGGATGGCTACACCTTC.

This chain connects TRBV24-1 to TRBJ2-2; D may correspond to TRBD1 or TRBD2 (6 bases each). CDR1 and CDR2 from the germline V gene are KGHDR and SFDVKD. The CDR3 length is 14 residues. V dropped 7 bases and J dropped 3 bases, with 11 bases sitting between them. The CDR3 coding sequence is TGTGCCACCAGAACGGGGGCTGACACCGGGGAGCTGTTTTTT. This encodes CATRTGADTGELFF.

This clonotype was seen a few times. The V gene is TRBV20-1, the J gene TRBJ2-1; 7 bases are shared with TRBD2. The germline gives CDR1 DFQATT, CDR2 SNEGSKA (reference sequence). This CDR3 is 12 amino acids long. V shed 7 bases, J shed 4 bases, and the junction held 4 bases outside the gene matches. The CDR3 nucleotides read TGCAGTGTACTAGCGACATACAATGAGCAGTTCTTC. Its protein is CSVLATYNEQFF.

This clonotype was seen a handful of times. The CDR3 DNA reads TGTGCCAGCAGTTACTCGAGTACGCGAGATACGCAGTATTTT. Translated, it gives CASSYSSTRDTQYF. This sequence joins TRBV6-5 and TRBJ2-3; the D is unclear. V dropped 0 bases and J dropped 5 bases, with 9 bases sitting between them. Germline V gives CDR1 MNHEY, CDR2 SVGAGI. This CDR3 region has 14 residues.

This clonotype was observed a handful of times. The chain has TRBV6-5 and TRBJ1-1; D unclear. The V and J ends lost 0 bases and 2 bases respectively, with 4 bases between them. There are 13 residues in the CDR3. Germline CDR1 MNHEY, CDR2 SVGAGI. CDR3 DNA: TGTGCCAGCAGTTACTCGACAAACACTGAAGCTTTCTTT. It is translated as CASSYSTNTEAFF.

The CDR3 region has the DNA TGCAGCGCTGGGGGGCTGGGGGGCGGCACCGGGGAGCTGTTTTTT. This encodes CSAGGLGGGTGELFF. The V gene is TRBV29-1, the J gene TRBJ2-2; either TRBD1 or TRBD2 may supply D (6 bases each). V lost 7 bases, J lost 4 bases, and 19 bases lay in between. This CDR3 contains 15 residues. Germline-derived CDR1 and CDR2 are SQVTM and ANQGSEA.

About this clonotype itself: At one boundary the junction diverges from the germline segment, which might be a read error. The rearrangement uses TRBV11-2 and TRBJ2-5; D is undetermined. The CDR3 is 13 amino acids. Per germline, CDR1 SGHAT and CDR2 FQNNGV. CDR3 nucleotide sequence: TGTGCCAGCGGCGTAACGGTCCAAGATACCCAGTACTTC. This translates into CASGVTVQDTQYF.

V is TRBV20-1 and J is TRBJ2-1; TRBD2 aligns across 10 bases. The ends lost 6 bases at V and 1 base at J; junction bases unmatched: 6. Per germline, CDR1 DFQATT and CDR2 SNEGSKA (reference sequence). CDR3 length equals 15 residues. DNA of the CDR3: TGCAGTGCCCCTAGCGGGAGAAAGTCCTACAATGAGCAGTTCTTC. Protein sequence: CSAPSGRKSYNEQFF.

This chain connects TRBV7-2 to TRBJ2-5; the D is unclear. The CDR3 loop spans 14 amino acids. Germline loops: CDR1 SGHTA, CDR2 FQGNSA. The V gene lost 1 base and the J gene lost 1 base, with 7 bases spanning the gap. CDR3 nucleotides: TGTGCCAGCAGCTTAGTAGCTAGCCAAGAGACCCAGTACTTC. Protein product: CASSLVASQETQYF.

The genes are TRBV3-1 and TRBJ1-4; no clear D gene. The germline gives CDR1 LGHDT, CDR2 YNNKEL (reference sequence). The CDR3 has 14 residues. With 0 bases removed from V and 11 bases from J, the gap between germline ends came to 13 bases. The CDR3 DNA is TGTGCCAGCAGCCAAGAGGCGGGCCGAGTGAAACTGTTTTTT. Protein: CASSQEAGRVKLFF.

Only a few counts were recorded for this clonotype. The J gene is TRBJ2-7, the V gene TRBV7-2; a weak D match, TRBD1 (5 bases). The V gene lost 2 bases and the J gene lost 3 bases, with 11 bases spanning the gap. Per germline, CDR1 SGHTA and CDR2 FQGNSA. The CDR3 has 14 amino acids. CDR3 loop: CASSLKGVDYEQYF. CDR3 DNA sequence: TGTGCCAGCAGCTTAAAAGGGGTGGACTACGAGCAGTACTTC.

This chain uses TRBV20-1 with TRBJ2-5; D remains unclear. Germline CDR1 DFQATT, CDR2 SNEGSKA (reference sequence). Trimming left V 5 bases short and J 2 bases short, with 9 bases between. There are 12 residues in the CDR3. CDR3: CSAQPPQETQYF. CDR3 in DNA: TGCAGTGCTCAACCGCCACAAGAGACCCAGTACTTC.

This clonotype showed up many times. This chain connects TRBV11-2 to TRBJ2-7, with D unresolved. The V end was cut by 0 bases, the J end by 2 bases, with 5 bases between. The CDR3 runs 13 residues. Germline V gene data show CDR1 as SGHAT and CDR2 as FQNNGV. CDR3 DNA sequence: TGTGCCAGCAGCTTAGATCCGGCCTACGAGCAGTACTTC. Translation: CASSLDPAYEQYF. Complete variable domain (other parts from reference TRBV11-2 and TRBJ2-7): EAGVAQSPRYKIIEKRQSVAFWCNPISGHATLYWYQQILGQGPKLLIQFQNNGVVDDSQLPKDRFSAERLKGVDSTLKIQPAKLEDSAVYLCASSLDPAYEQYFGPGTRLTVT.

V and J are TRBV4-2 and TRBJ2-1; D gene unclear. This CDR3 contains 15 residues. The germline CDR1 and CDR2 sequences are LGHNA and YNFKEQ. V gave up 1 base and J gave up 3 bases, with 10 bases separating them. Here the CDR3 reads CASSQVGGRYNEQFF. CDR3 sequence (DNA): TGTGCCAGCAGCCAAGTCGGCGGCCGCTACAATGAGCAGTTCTTC.

The chain combines TRBV12-3 or TRBV12-4 with TRBJ1-1; D call uncertain. The CDR3 covers 14 residues. The V and J ends lost 5 bases and 0 bases respectively, with 10 bases between them. CDR3 nucleotide sequence: TGTGCCAGCAGTAAACAGAGACTGAACACTGAAGCTTTCTTT. Translated: CASSKQRLNTEAFF.

The chain combines TRBV5-1 with TRBJ1-1, with unresolved D. V gave up 0 bases and J gave up 5 bases, with 14 bases separating them. The CDR3 contains 15 residues. Germline CDR1 reads SGHRS; CDR2 reads YFSETQ. CDR3 protein: CASSLAANLGTEAFF. In nucleotides, the CDR3 is TGCGCCAGCAGCTTGGCCGCCAACCTCGGGACTGAAGCTTTCTTT. Drawing the rest from reference TRBV5-1 and TRBJ1-1, the complete variable domain is KAGVTQTPRYLIKTRGQQVTLSCSPISGHRSVSWYQQTPGQGLQFLFEYFSETQRNKGNFPGRFSGRQFSNSRSEMNVSTLELGDSALYLCASSLAANLGTEAFFGQGTRLTVV.